The TCR beta chain under discussion was sequenced for a study of early T cells in non-severe SARS-CoV-2 infection. Study-level background: Sequencing targeted bulk RNA from unsorted whole blood, leaving chains unpaired.

Unique molecular identifier tags were affixed to discrete cDNA molecules. MiXCR, run by TCRdb on the 5' RACE reads, gives a single entry per CDR3 protein. The repertoire consists of 95,000 to 110,000 distinct CDR3 sequences, with over 8.5% occurring once and the leading ten covering approximately 7.3%. This clonotype was observed a handful of times. CDR1 and CDR2 (germline): SGHDT, YYEEEE. Trimming left V 1 base short and J 2 bases short, with 4 bases between. This CDR3 has 14 amino acids. This sequence originates from an adult who was a healthcare worker with PCR-confirmed SARS-CoV-2 infection or an uninfected control (not recorded which). V and J are TRBV5-6 and TRBJ2-6; no definite D call. The material sequenced was whole blood. The CDR3 loop reads CASSLNAGANVLTF. The DNA for the CDR3 is TGTGCCAGCAGCTTGAATGCTGGGGCCAACGTCCTGACTTTC.